This TCR beta chain was retrieved from a study of blood T cell repertoires in COVID-19 (dated by TCRdb to 2019 to 2021). Some background on the complete study: Samples from collaborators originated in the United States, Italy and Spain and spanned both the acute and convalescent phases of COVID-19. The material from the prospective study consisted of cDNA or gDNA derived from T cells, B-cell-depleted T cells, or PBMCs. Subjects who had been exposed to COVID-19, were actively infected with it, or had recovered from it provided the deeply sampled blood TCRbeta repertoires that made up the dataset. The repertoires were released in a freely available public database meant as a resource for research on the immune response to SARS-CoV-2. Samples were obtained from the ongoing ImmuneRACE study (first 160 participants) and from approximately 1,200 subjects provided by 6 global collaborators. The sample metadata nearly always contained a de-identified subject ID, COVID-19 status, age in years and sex. Where HLA class I and class II types were available, the types were taken from metadata supplied by the sample provider, not from assay-based typing. The paper as a whole reports these results and caveats: The quantity of clinical and demographic metadata differed by source and by participant and was supplied without curation.

The CDR3 spans 18 residues, from the cysteine through the phenylalanine. The retained sequence is limited to the CDR3, 54 bases, with the frame set at the first base. Reading the germline V gene gives CDR1 MNHEY and CDR2 SVGEGT. Between the V and J ends, shortened by 0 bases and 4 bases respectively, the junction contains 22 bases. TCRbeta CDR3 regions were amplified from genomic DNA by means of the immunoSEQ Assay, a bias-controlled multiplex PCR. The authors' pipeline ran thus. The number of nucleated cells in each sample was estimated from the amplification of reference gene primers within the assay. Sequence reads were collapsed and filtered to measure the absolute abundance of every unique TCRbeta CDR3 rearrangement. For each sample, productive Simpson clonality was calculated as the square root of Simpson's diversity index across productive rearrangements. This is the immuneACCESS table as TCRdb keeps it, with only in-frame sequences that have V and J called. A part of the clones is gone; compared with another copy, unresolved V genes explain less than half, and the rest is unexplained. V and J calls and clone size are given by that table; D and trimming were obtained from the DNA. For this sample there are 150,000 to 200,000 clones; around 84% appear just once. Clones ranked in the top ten supply 4.5% to 7.5% of the sample.

Enrolling through a virtual design, the prospective study's participants ranged in age from roughly 18 to 89 years and lived across 20 to 25 United States geographic areas. In the prospective study, participants were assigned to cohorts based on the clinical history participants reported in a screening survey and a study questionnaire. For ImmuneRACE Cohort 3, a participant was defined as recovered based on two consecutive negative NP/OP PCR tests, clearance by a healthcare professional, or resolution of symptoms. Mobile phlebotomists in the prospective study collected whole blood, serum and a nasopharyngeal or oropharyngeal swab from every participant. Prospective study participants could optionally give additional blood draws and questionnaires over an approximately two-month period. Before DNA extraction, blood samples from the prospective study were shipped at room temperature or frozen. Points on this clone: Its binding antigen is unknown. Per-base quality was not reported, and no clone a single base away is much larger than it.

The specimen sequenced was PBMCs or T cells enriched from blood (not recorded which). The sequence came from a man aged 40-49 years who had recovered from COVID-19. In this chain, TRBV6-2 or TRBV6-3 is recombined with TRBJ2-7; D gene: possibly TRBD1, on 8 matching bases. The CDR3 protein is CASSYSFGQGGGGYEQYF. Here is the DNA: TGTGCCAGCAGTTACTCGTTCGGACAGGGAGGGGGAGGTTACGAGCAGTACTTC.